The sequence of this T cell receptor (beta chain) was determined in a study of T-cell memory formation after mild COVID-19. Overall study: Largely donor-specific sequence clusters came from a couple of donors. The study's findings and limits: CD4+ contracting clones were mainly CM and EM; CD8+ ones, EMRA.

On this clonotype itself: Its cognate antigen is unknown.

In germline, CDR1 is LGHNA, CDR2 YNFKEQ. Trimming removed 5 bases from V and 5 bases from J, with 16 bases in between. The CDR3 runs 14 residues. TCRdb ran MiXCR on the 5' RACE reads and lists one entry per CDR3 protein. The sample holds about 110,000 distinct CDR3 sequences, 18% seen once. J is TRBJ2-7 and V is TRBV4-2; D is perhaps TRBD1 (6 bases). Sequenced sample: PBMCs or a T cell subset sorted from them (not recorded which). The clonotype was recovered from a man aged 18 to 29 who had mild COVID-19 (a few samples of this study predate the infection). Cell type and time point are not known. CDR3 sequence: CASSEGQGMNEQYF. The CDR3 coding sequence is TGTGCCAGCAGCGAGGGGCAGGGGATGAACGAGCAGTACTTC.